This T cell receptor (beta chain) was recovered during a study of T cells in women clearing cervical HPV infection. TCRdb keeps only in-frame clones here, not all; method: immunoSEQ multiplex PCR. The sample has tens of thousands of clones; the top ten hold around 18%. V was pared by 6 bases and J by 4 bases, with 7 bases of the junction left unmatched. The CDR3 is 15 amino acids. CDR1 is SNHLY, CDR2 FYNNEI, per germline. Turning to this clone: The read halts 3 residues ahead of the CDR3 end, with the missing end drawn from the germline J gene.

The rearrangement links TRBV2 to TRBJ2-5, with 11 bases identical to TRBD2. This receptor was obtained from a woman between 18 and 69 years old with a cervical HPV16 infection that either progressed to CIN3+ or cleared (not recorded which). Sequencing used blood buffy coat. The CDR3 bases that were read are TGTGCCAGCAGGGTACTAGCGGGGGTAGGAGAGACC. Protein: CASRVLAGVGET. The whole CDR3 protein reads CASRVLAGVGETQYF.